Shown below are 9 T cell receptor beta chains from a single sample sequenced in a study of beta chain features in type 1 diabetes. The study reverse transcribed the entire isolated RNA, so it sequenced expressed TCRB transcripts. Only in-frame clones appear in the TCRdb table, and some are missing; sequencing was by immunoSEQ multiplex PCR. The sample has under 950,000 clones; roughly a sixth are singletons. Material: naive CD4+ T cells from blood. The origin of the receptors is a woman under 30 in good health.

This sequence joins TRBV5-4 and TRBJ2-1, with 12 bases identical to TRBD1. The length of the CDR3 is 17 residues. J gave up 9 bases and V 3 bases, and 13 bases lay outside the gene matches. Looked up from germline, CDR1 is SGHNT and CDR2 is YYREEE (reference sequence). In DNA, the CDR3 is TGTGCCAGCAGCTCGGGACTCCTTGGGACAGGGGGCAGTGAGCAGTTCTTC. Translation gives CASSSGLLGTGGSEQFF.

This rearrangement joins TRBV5-6 to TRBJ1-1; D is ambiguous. The V end was cut by 1 base, the J end by 11 bases, with 12 bases between. The CDR3 spans 12 residues. Looked up from germline, CDR1 is SGHDT and CDR2 is YYEEEE. The CDR3 loop is CASSLSVQKAFF. The CDR3 DNA follows: TGTGCCAGCAGCTTGAGCGTCCAGAAGGCTTTCTTT. Using reference TRBV5-6 and TRBJ1-1 for the parts outside the CDR3, the full variable domain is DAGVTQSPTHLIKTRGQQVTLRCSPKSGHDTVSWYQQALGQGPQFIFQYYEEEERQRGNFPDRFSGHQFPNYSSELNVNALLLGDSALYLCASSLSVQKAFFGQGTRLTVV.

This clone was seen only a few times. The chain links TRBV20-1 to TRBJ1-2; 7 bases are a match to TRBD1. The CDR3 has 11 residues. V trimming: 8 bases; J trimming: 8 bases; junction bases outside the gene matches: 8. Germline lookup yields CDR1 DFQATT and CDR2 SNEGSKA (reference sequence). The chain's CDR3 is CSSRDRAGYTF. As DNA, the CDR3 is TGCAGTTCAAGAGACAGGGCGGGCTACACCTTC.

This clone occurred a few times. This chain uses TRBV29-1 with TRBJ2-3; D unresolved. With 2 bases removed from V and 3 bases from J, the gap between germline ends came to 12 bases. The CDR3 length is 14 residues. Germline CDR1 SQVTM, CDR2 ANQGSEA. CDR3 amino acids: CSVEKGFRTDTQYF. The CDR3 DNA reads as TGCAGCGTTGAAAAAGGGTTTAGGACAGATACGCAGTATTTT.

The chain couples TRBV7-3 to TRBJ1-1, with D maybe TRBD1 (6 bases). CDR1 and CDR2 from the germline V gene are SGHTA and FQGTGA. The V end was cut by 3 bases, the J end by 5 bases, with 13 bases between. The CDR3 sequence is 14 residues long. CDR3 loop: CASSLTGPGTEAFF. The CDR3 bases are TGTGCCAGCAGCTTGACAGGCCCGGGGACTGAAGCTTTCTTT.

This clone has just a few counts. This chain joins TRBV13 and TRBJ2-7; 7 nucleotides align to TRBD1. The germline V gene has CDR1 PRHDT and CDR2 FYEKMQ (reference sequence). Trimming took 5 bases from V and 1 from J; bases not matched to a gene: 5. The length of the CDR3 is 14 residues. The CDR3, as DNA: TGTGCCAGCAGCCCCTCGACAGGGTCCTACGAGCAGTACTTC. Translated: CASSPSTGSYEQYF.

This clone has more than one count but fewer than ten. This chain uses TRBV19 with TRBJ2-5; tentatively, D is TRBD2 (5 bases). Germline V gives CDR1 LNHDA, CDR2 SQIVND (reference sequence). V was trimmed by 6 bases and J by 0 bases, leaving 8 bases between them. The length of the CDR3 is 13 residues. CDR3 protein: CASRPGNQETQYF. The CDR3 nucleotides read TGTGCCAGTAGACCCGGGAACCAAGAGACCCAGTACTTC.

The table lists this clone with a few counts. The chain joins TRBV6-5 to TRBJ1-2; 9 nucleotides agree with TRBD1. Trimming cost V 4 bases and J 4 bases; bases outside gene matches: 7. The germline V gene has CDR1 MNHEY and CDR2 SVGAGI. There are 15 residues in the CDR3. For the CDR3, the DNA is TGTGCCAGCAGTTCCTTCGGACAGGGGCCCTATGGCTACACCTTC. Its protein product is CASSSFGQGPYGYTF.

The chain joins TRBV28 to TRBJ2-3; 8 positions agree with TRBD2. The germline gives CDR1 MDHEN, CDR2 SYDVKM. J lost 3 bases, V lost 6 bases, and 8 bases had no gene match. The CDR3 length is 15 residues. The CDR3 spells CASSTSGSLTDTQYF. CDR3 bases: TGTGCCAGCAGCACCAGCGGGAGCCTAACAGATACGCAGTATTTT.